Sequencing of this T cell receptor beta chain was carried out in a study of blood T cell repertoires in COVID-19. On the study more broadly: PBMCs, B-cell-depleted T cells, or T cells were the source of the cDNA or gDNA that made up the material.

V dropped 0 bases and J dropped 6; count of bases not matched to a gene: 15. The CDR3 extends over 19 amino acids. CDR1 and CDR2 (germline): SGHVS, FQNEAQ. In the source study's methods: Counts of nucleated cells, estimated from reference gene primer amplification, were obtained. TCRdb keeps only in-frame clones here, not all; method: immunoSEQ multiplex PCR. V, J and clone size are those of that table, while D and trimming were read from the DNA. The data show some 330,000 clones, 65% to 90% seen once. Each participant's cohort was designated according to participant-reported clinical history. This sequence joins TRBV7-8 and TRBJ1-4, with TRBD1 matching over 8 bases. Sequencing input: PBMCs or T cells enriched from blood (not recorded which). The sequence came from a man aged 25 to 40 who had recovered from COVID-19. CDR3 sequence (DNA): TGTGCCAGCAGCTTAGCAAGAAGGGCAACAGGGGGTTGGGATGAAAAACTGTTTTTT. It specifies CASSLARRATGGWDEKLFF.